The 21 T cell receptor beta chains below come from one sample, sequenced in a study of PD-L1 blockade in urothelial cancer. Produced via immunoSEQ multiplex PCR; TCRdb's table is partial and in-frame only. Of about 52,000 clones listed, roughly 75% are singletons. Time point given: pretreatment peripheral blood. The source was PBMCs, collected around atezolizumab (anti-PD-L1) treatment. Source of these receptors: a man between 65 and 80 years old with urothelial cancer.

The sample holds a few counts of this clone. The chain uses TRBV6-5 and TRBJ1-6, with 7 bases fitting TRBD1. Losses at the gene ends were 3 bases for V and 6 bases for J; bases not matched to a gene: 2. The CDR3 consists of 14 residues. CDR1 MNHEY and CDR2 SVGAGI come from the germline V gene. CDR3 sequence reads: CASSYQGGNSPLHF. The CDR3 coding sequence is TGTGCCAGCAGTTATCAGGGGGGTAATTCACCCCTCCACTTT.

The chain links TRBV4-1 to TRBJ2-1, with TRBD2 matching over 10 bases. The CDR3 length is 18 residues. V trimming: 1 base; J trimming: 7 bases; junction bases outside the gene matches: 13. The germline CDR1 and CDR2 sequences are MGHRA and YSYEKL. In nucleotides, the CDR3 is TGCGCCAGCAGCCAAGTCCCCCTAAGCGGGAGGGTGGGTAATGAGCAGTTCTTC. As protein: CASSQVPLSGRVGNEQFF.

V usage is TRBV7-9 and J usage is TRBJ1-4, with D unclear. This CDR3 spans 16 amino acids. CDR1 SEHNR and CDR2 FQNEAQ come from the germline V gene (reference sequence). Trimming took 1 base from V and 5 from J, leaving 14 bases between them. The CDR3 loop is CASSLVRASRNEKLFF. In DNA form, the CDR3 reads TGTGCCAGCAGCTTAGTCCGCGCAAGTAGAAATGAAAAACTGTTTTTT.

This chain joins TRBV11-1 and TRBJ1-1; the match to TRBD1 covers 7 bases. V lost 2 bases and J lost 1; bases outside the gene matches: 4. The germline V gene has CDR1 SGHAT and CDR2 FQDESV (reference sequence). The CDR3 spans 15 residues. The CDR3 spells CASSLTTGPNTEAFF. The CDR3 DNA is TGTGCCAGCAGCTTAACGACAGGGCCGAACACTGAAGCTTTCTTT.

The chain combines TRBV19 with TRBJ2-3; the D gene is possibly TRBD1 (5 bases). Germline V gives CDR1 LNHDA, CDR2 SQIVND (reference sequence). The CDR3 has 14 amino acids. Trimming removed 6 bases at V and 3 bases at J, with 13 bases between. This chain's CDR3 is CASSQGVSTDTQYF. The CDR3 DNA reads TGTGCCAGTAGCCAGGGTGTAAGTACAGATACGCAGTATTTT.

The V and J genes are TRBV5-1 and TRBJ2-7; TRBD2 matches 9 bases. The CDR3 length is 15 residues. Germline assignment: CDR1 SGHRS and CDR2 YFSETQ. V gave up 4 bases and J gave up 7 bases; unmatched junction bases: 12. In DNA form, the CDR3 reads TGCGCCAGCAGCCCCCGGGGGGGGACTAGCTGGGAGCAGTACTTC. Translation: CASSPRGGTSWEQYF.

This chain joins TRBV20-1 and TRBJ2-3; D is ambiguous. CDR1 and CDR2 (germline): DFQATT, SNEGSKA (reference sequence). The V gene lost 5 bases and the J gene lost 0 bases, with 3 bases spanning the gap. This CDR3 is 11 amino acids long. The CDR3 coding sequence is TGCAGTGCTCTTAGCACAGATACGCAGTATTTT. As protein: CSALSTDTQYF.

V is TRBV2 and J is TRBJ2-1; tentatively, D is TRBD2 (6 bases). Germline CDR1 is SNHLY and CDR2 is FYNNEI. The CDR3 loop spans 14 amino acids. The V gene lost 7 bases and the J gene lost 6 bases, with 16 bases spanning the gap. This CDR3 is CASIPGAMGNEQFF. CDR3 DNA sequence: TGTGCCAGCATCCCGGGAGCGATGGGCAATGAGCAGTTCTTC.

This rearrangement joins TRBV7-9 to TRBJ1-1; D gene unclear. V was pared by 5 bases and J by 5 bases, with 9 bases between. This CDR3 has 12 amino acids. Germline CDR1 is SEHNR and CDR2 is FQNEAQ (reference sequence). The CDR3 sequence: CASSVGRTEAFF. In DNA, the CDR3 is TGTGCCAGCAGCGTAGGGAGGACTGAAGCTTTCTTT.

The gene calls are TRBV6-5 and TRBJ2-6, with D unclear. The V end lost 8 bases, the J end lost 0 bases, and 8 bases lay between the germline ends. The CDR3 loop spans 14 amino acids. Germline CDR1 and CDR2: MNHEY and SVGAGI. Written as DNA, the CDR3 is TGTGCCAGCCAGGCCTCCTCTGGGGCCAACGTCCTGACTTTC. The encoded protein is CASQASSGANVLTF.

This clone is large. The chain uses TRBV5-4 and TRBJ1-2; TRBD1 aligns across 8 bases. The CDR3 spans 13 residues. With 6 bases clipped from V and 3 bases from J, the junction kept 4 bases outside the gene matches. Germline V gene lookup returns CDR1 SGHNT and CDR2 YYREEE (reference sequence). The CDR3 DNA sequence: TGTGCCAGCAAGACAGGGGAGGACTATGGCTACACCTTC. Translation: CASKTGEDYGYTF.

The CDR3 loop is CASGLRTGFYEQYF. The CDR3 DNA sequence: TGTGCTAGTGGGCTCCGGACAGGGTTCTACGAGCAGTACTTC. The chain employs TRBV12-5 and TRBJ2-7; 8 bases are a match to TRBD1. Germline values: CDR1 LGHNT, CDR2 FRNRAP. Trimming took 6 bases from V and 3 from J; bases not matched to a gene: 7. The CDR3 is 14 amino acids. Combining the CDR3 with reference TRBV12-5 and TRBJ2-7 gives the whole variable domain DARVTQTPRHKVTEMGQEVTMRCQPILGHNTVFWYRQTMMQGLELLAYFRNRAPLDDSGMPKDRFSAEMPDATLATLKIQPSEPRDSAVYFCASGLRTGFYEQYFGPGTRLTVT.

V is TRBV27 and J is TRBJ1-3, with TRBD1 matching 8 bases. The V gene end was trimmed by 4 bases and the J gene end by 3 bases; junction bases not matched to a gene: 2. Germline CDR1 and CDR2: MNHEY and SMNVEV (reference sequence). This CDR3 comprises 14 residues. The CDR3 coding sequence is TGTGCCAGCAGTTGGACAGGGAATGGAAACACCATATATTTT. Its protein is CASSWTGNGNTIYF.

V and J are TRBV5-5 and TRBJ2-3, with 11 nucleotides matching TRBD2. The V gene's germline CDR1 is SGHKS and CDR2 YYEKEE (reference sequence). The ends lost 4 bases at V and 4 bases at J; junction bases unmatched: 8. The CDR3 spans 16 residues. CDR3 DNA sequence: TGTGCCAGCAGCGTTAGCGGGGGGGCCGGGGCAGATACGCAGTATTTT. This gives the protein CASSVSGGAGADTQYF. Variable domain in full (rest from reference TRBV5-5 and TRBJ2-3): DAGVTQSPTHLIKTRGQQVTLRCSPISGHKSVSWYQQVLGQGPQFIFQYYEKEERGRGNFPDRFSARQFPNYSSELNVNALLLGDSALYLCASSVSGGAGADTQYFGPGTRLTVL.

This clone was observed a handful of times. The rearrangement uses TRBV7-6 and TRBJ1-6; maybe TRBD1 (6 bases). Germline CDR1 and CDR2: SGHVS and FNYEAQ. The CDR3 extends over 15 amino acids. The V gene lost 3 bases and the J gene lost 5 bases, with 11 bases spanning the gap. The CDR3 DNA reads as TGTGCCAGCAGCTTCACGGACAGCGATAATTCACCCCTCCACTTT. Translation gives CASSFTDSDNSPLHF.

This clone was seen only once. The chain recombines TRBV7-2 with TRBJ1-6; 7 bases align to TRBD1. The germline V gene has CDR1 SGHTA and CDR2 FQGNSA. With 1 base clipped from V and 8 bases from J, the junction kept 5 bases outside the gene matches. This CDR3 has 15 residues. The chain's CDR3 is CASSLESGTDSPLHF. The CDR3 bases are TGTGCCAGCAGCTTAGAATCAGGGACAGATTCACCCCTCCACTTT.

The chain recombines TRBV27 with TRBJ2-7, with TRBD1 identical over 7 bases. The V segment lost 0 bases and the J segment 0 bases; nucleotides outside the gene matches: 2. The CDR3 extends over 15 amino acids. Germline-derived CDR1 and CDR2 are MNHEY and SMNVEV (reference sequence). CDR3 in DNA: TGTGCCAGCAGTTTATCGGGGACAGTCTCCTACGAGCAGTACTTC. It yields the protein CASSLSGTVSYEQYF.

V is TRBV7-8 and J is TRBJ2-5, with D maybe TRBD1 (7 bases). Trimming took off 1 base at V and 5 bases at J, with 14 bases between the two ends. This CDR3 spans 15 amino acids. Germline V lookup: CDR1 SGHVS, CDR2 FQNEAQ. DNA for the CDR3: TGTGCCAGCAGCTTAGTGCAGGGGGAGGTTGAGACCCAGTACTTC. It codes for CASSLVQGEVETQYF.

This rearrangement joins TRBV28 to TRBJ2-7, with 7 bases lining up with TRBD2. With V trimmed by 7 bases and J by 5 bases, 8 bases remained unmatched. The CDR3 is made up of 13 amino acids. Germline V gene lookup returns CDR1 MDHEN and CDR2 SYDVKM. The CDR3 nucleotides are TGTGCCAGCAAATTGAGCGGGACCCACGAGCAGTACTTC. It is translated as CASKLSGTHEQYF.

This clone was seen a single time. The CDR3 DNA reads as TGTGCCTGGGCCAAAGTGGGACTTTCCTACGAGCAGTACTTC. Protein sequence: CAWAKVGLSYEQYF. V is TRBV30 and J is TRBJ2-7; the D gene is possibly TRBD2 (6 bases). The CDR3 is made up of 14 amino acids. V dropped 5 bases and J dropped 1 base, with 15 bases sitting between them. Germline V gives CDR1 GTSNPN, CDR2 SVGIG (reference sequence).

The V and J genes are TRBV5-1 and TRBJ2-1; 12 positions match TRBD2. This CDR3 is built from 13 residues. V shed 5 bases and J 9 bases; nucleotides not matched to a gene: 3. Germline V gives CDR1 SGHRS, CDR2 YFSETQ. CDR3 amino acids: CASRGLAGTEQFF. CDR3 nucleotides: TGCGCCAGCAGAGGACTAGCGGGGACTGAGCAGTTCTTC.